This entry is about one T cell receptor (beta chain). This entry is derived from a study of blood T cell repertoires in COVID-19. The overall study: Whether acute or convalescent, the COVID-19 samples came from the United States, Italy and Spain. Nucleic acid was either cDNA or gDNA, and it came from T cells, B-cell-depleted T cells, or PBMCs.

In the authors' methods: Reference gene primer amplification yielded estimated nucleated cell counts. TCRdb's table, derived via immunoSEQ multiplex PCR, lists solely in-frame clones and lacks some. V and J calls and clone size come straight from that table; D and trimming were deduced from the DNA. This table has around 300,000 clones, more than 75% appearing once. The sequence was collected from a man between 45 and 60 years old with active or convalescent COVID-19. Sequences were obtained from peripheral blood.

CDR3 sequence (DNA): TGTGCCAGCAGCTTTTGGGCCGGGAACACTGAAGCTTTCTTT. Amino acids: CASSFWAGNTEAFF. V usage is TRBV5-6 and J usage is TRBJ1-1; no clear D. The length of the CDR3 is 14 residues. V lost 2 bases and J 1 base, leaving 9 bases between the germline ends. Germline V lookup: CDR1 SGHDT, CDR2 YYEEEE.